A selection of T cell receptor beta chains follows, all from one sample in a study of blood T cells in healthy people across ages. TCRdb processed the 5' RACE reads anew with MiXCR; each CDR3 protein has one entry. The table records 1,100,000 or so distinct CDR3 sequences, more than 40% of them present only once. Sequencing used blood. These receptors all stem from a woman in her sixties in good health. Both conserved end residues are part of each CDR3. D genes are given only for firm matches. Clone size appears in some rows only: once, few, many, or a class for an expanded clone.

CDR3 protein: CSAVSSGGTGVEAFF
CDR3 DNA: TGCAGTGCTGTGAGCTCCGGAGGGACAGGGGTGGAAGCTTTCTTT
V gene: TRBV20-1
J gene: TRBJ1-1
D gene: TRBD1
clone size: .

CDR3 protein: CASSPRDSPAKNIQYF
CDR3 DNA: TGTGCCAGCAGCCCCCGGGACTCCCCGGCCAAAAACATTCAGTACTTC
V gene: TRBV9
J gene: TRBJ2-4
D gene: .
clone size: .

CDR3 protein: CASKTRADSYNEQFF
CDR3 DNA: TGCGCCAGCAAGACCAGGGCGGACTCCTACAATGAGCAGTTCTTC
V gene: TRBV5-1
J gene: TRBJ2-1
D gene: .
clone size: few

CDR3 protein: CASSYSGWQQETQYF
CDR3 DNA: TGTGCCAGCAGTTACTCGGGATGGCAGCAAGAGACCCAGTACTTC
V gene: TRBV6-2/TRBV6-3
J gene: TRBJ2-5
D gene: .
clone size: .

CDR3 protein: CASSEGDGRVLQETQYF
CDR3 DNA: TGTGCCAGCAGCGAGGGGGACGGGAGGGTTCTCCAAGAGACCCAGTACTTC
V gene: TRBV7-8
J gene: TRBJ2-5
D gene: TRBD2
clone size: few

CDR3 protein: CSVVGAREAFF
CDR3 DNA: TGCAGCGTTGTGGGGGCTAGGGAAGCTTTCTTT
V gene: TRBV29-1
J gene: TRBJ1-1
D gene: .
clone size: .

CDR3 protein: CSARARTSGVTGELFF
CDR3 DNA: TGCAGTGCTAGGGCTAGGACTAGCGGGGTCACCGGGGAGCTGTTTTTT
V gene: TRBV20-1
J gene: TRBJ2-2
D gene: TRBD2
clone size: .

CDR3 protein: CATRGFGGAETQYF
CDR3 DNA: TGTGCCACCAGGGGGTTTGGGGGCGCGGAGACCCAGTACTTC
V gene: TRBV15
J gene: TRBJ2-5
D gene: .
clone size: .

CDR3 protein: CASSVGLFNEQFF
CDR3 DNA: TGTGCCAGCAGCGTAGGCCTTTTCAATGAGCAGTTCTTC
V gene: TRBV9
J gene: TRBJ2-1
D gene: .
clone size: .

CDR3 protein: CASSLGSALSLAGATDTQYF
CDR3 DNA: TGTGCCAGCAGCTTAGGTTCGGCTCTATCACTAGCGGGAGCCACAGATACGCAGTATTTT
V gene: TRBV7-6
J gene: TRBJ2-3
D gene: TRBD2
clone size: .

CDR3 protein: CASLAGIRNEQFF
CDR3 DNA: TGTGCCAGTCTAGCGGGAATTCGAAATGAGCAGTTCTTC
V gene: TRBV6-2/TRBV6-3
J gene: TRBJ2-1
D gene: TRBD2
clone size: once

CDR3 protein: CASSPGLVWDQETQYF
CDR3 DNA: TGTGCCAGCAGCCCGGGACTAGTTTGGGACCAAGAGACCCAGTACTTC
V gene: TRBV3-1
J gene: TRBJ2-5
D gene: TRBD2
clone size: few

CDR3 protein: CASSQGLAGGYNEQYF
CDR3 DNA: TGTGCCAGCAGCCAGGGGCTAGCGGGAGGGTACAATGAGCAGTACTTC
V gene: TRBV3-1
J gene: TRBJ2-7
D gene: TRBD2
clone size: .

CDR3 protein: CASSRRENTEAFF
CDR3 DNA: TGCGCCAGCAGTAGACGGGAGAACACTGAAGCTTTCTTT
V gene: TRBV5-1
J gene: TRBJ1-1
D gene: .
clone size: .

CDR3 protein: CAIRQSAVVTEAFF
CDR3 DNA: TGTGCCATCAGGCAAAGCGCAGTTGTCACTGAAGCTTTCTTT
V gene: TRBV10-3
J gene: TRBJ1-1
D gene: .
clone size: .

CDR3 protein: CSASQPRDTQYF
CDR3 DNA: TGCAGCGCGTCCCAGCCTCGAGATACGCAGTATTTT
V gene: TRBV29-1
J gene: TRBJ2-3
D gene: .
clone size: few

CDR3 protein: CASSQYRTLGRITEAFF
CDR3 DNA: TGTGCCAGCAGCCAATACAGGACCCTAGGTCGAATAACTGAAGCTTTCTTT
V gene: TRBV3-1
J gene: TRBJ1-1
D gene: .
clone size: .

CDR3 protein: CASSENRLGETQYF
CDR3 DNA: TGTGCCAGCAGTGAAAACAGGTTGGGAGAGACCCAGTACTTC
V gene: TRBV2
J gene: TRBJ2-5
D gene: .
clone size: few

CDR3 protein: CASSQQGEKLFF
CDR3 DNA: TGCGCCAGCAGCCAACAGGGGGAAAAACTGTTTTTT
V gene: TRBV5-1
J gene: TRBJ1-4
D gene: TRBD1
clone size: .

CDR3 protein: CASSLGGGGIYEQYF
CDR3 DNA: TGTGCCAGCAGCTTAGGGGGTGGGGGGATCTACGAGCAGTACTTC
V gene: TRBV7-9
J gene: TRBJ2-7
D gene: .
clone size: .

CDR3 protein: CASSTREAWGYTF
CDR3 DNA: TGTGCCAGCAGCACGCGGGAGGCGTGGGGCTACACCTTC
V gene: TRBV13
J gene: TRBJ1-2
D gene: .
clone size: few

CDR3 protein: CASSWGAGRATYEQYF
CDR3 DNA: TGTGCCAGCAGTTGGGGTGCGGGACGGGCAACCTACGAGCAGTACTTC
V gene: TRBV27
J gene: TRBJ2-7
D gene: .
clone size: .

CDR3 protein: CSVEARQTSMNIEAFF
CDR3 DNA: TGCAGCGTTGAGGCCCGACAGACCTCTATGAACATTGAAGCTTTCTTT
V gene: TRBV29-1
J gene: TRBJ1-1
D gene: .
clone size: .

CDR3 protein: CASTGTSGRADTDTQYF
CDR3 DNA: TGTGCCAGCACCGGGACTAGCGGGAGGGCCGACACAGATACGCAGTATTTT
V gene: TRBV9
J gene: TRBJ2-3
D gene: TRBD2
clone size: .

CDR3 protein: CASSPLGGEKLFF
CDR3 DNA: TGTGCCAGCAGCCCCCTAGGGGGGGAAAAACTGTTTTTT
V gene: TRBV18
J gene: TRBJ1-4
D gene: .
clone size: many

CDR3 protein: CSARDVGGQESGEQFF
CDR3 DNA: TGCAGTGCTAGAGATGTCGGGGGGCAGGAGAGCGGTGAGCAGTTCTTC
V gene: TRBV20-1
J gene: TRBJ2-1
D gene: .
clone size: .

CDR3 protein: CASSYSKGYDEQFF
CDR3 DNA: TGTGCCAGCAGTTACTCTAAGGGTTACGATGAGCAGTTCTTC
V gene: TRBV6-5
J gene: TRBJ2-1
D gene: .
clone size: .

CDR3 protein: CASSFRGQSILANYGYTF
CDR3 DNA: TGTGCCAGCAGTTTTCGGGGACAGTCAATACTAGCTAACTATGGCTACACCTTC
V gene: TRBV28
J gene: TRBJ1-2
D gene: TRBD1
clone size: .

CDR3 protein: CASSNRLAGGPDTQYF
CDR3 DNA: TGTGCCAGCAGTAACCGACTAGCGGGAGGGCCGGATACGCAGTATTTT
V gene: TRBV6-5
J gene: TRBJ2-3
D gene: TRBD2
clone size: .

CDR3 protein: CASILGSGTKQYF
CDR3 DNA: TGTGCCAGCATACTGGGTAGCGGGACTAAGCAGTACTTC
V gene: TRBV2
J gene: TRBJ2-7
D gene: TRBD2
clone size: .

CDR3 protein: CSALRGLETQYF
CDR3 DNA: TGCAGTGCCCTCCGGGGGTTGGAGACCCAGTACTTC
V gene: TRBV20-1
J gene: TRBJ2-5
D gene: .
clone size: .

CDR3 protein: CSARLLAGVTYEQYF
CDR3 DNA: TGCAGCGCTAGACTCTTAGCGGGAGTAACCTACGAGCAGTACTTC
V gene: TRBV29-1
J gene: TRBJ2-7
D gene: TRBD2
clone size: few

CDR3 protein: CATASGMGETQYF
CDR3 DNA: TGTGCCACCGCTAGCGGGATGGGTGAGACCCAGTACTTC
V gene: TRBV10-3
J gene: TRBJ2-5
D gene: TRBD2
clone size: .

CDR3 protein: CASSYDRRSRETFF
CDR3 DNA: TGTGCCAGCAGTTACGATCGGAGGAGCAGGGAAACTTTCTTT
V gene: TRBV6-6
J gene: TRBJ1-1
D gene: .
clone size: few

CDR3 protein: CSARSTSGNYEQFF
CDR3 DNA: TGCAGTGCTAGATCAACTAGCGGGAACTATGAGCAGTTCTTC
V gene: TRBV20-1
J gene: TRBJ2-1
D gene: TRBD2
clone size: .

CDR3 protein: CASSYYGTRQETQYF
CDR3 DNA: TGTGCCAGCAGTTACTATGGGACTAGGCAAGAGACCCAGTACTTC
V gene: TRBV6-2/TRBV6-3
J gene: TRBJ2-5
D gene: TRBD2
clone size: .

CDR3 protein: CASSLQRPSSYEQYF
CDR3 DNA: TGTGCCAGCAGTTTACAACGCCCGAGCTCCTACGAGCAGTACTTC
V gene: TRBV28
J gene: TRBJ2-7
D gene: .
clone size: .

CDR3 protein: CASSLRSGQGSTEAFF
CDR3 DNA: TGTGCCAGCAGCTTAAGGTCCGGACAGGGGTCCACTGAAGCTTTCTTT
V gene: TRBV7-9
J gene: TRBJ1-1
D gene: TRBD1
clone size: few

CDR3 protein: CASSVDGGPTPGQFF
CDR3 DNA: TGTGCCAGCAGCGTAGATGGCGGGCCGACTCCGGGGCAGTTCTTC
V gene: TRBV9
J gene: TRBJ2-1
D gene: .
clone size: few

CDR3 protein: CASRTSGFTDTQYF
CDR3 DNA: TGTGCCAGCAGGACTAGCGGTTTCACAGATACGCAGTATTTT
V gene: TRBV5-1
J gene: TRBJ2-3
D gene: TRBD2
clone size: .

CDR3 protein: CASSTLSPGEQFF
CDR3 DNA: TGTGCCAGCAGTACCCTCTCACCCGGGGAGCAGTTCTTC
V gene: TRBV6-6
J gene: TRBJ2-1
D gene: .
clone size: .

CDR3 protein: CASSCVFMNIQYF
CDR3 DNA: TGTGCCAGCAGCTGCGTATTTATGAACATTCAGTACTTC
V gene: TRBV21-1
J gene: TRBJ2-4
D gene: .
clone size: few

CDR3 protein: CASSLAGGRDEQYF
CDR3 DNA: TGTGCCAGCAGCTTAGCGGGAGGGAGAGACGAGCAGTACTTC
V gene: TRBV7-9
J gene: TRBJ2-7
D gene: TRBD2
clone size: few

CDR3 protein: CASSFGTGSTQPQHF
CDR3 DNA: TGTGCCAGCAGCTTTGGGACAGGGTCGACTCAGCCCCAGCATTTT
V gene: TRBV7-6
J gene: TRBJ1-5
D gene: TRBD1
clone size: few

CDR3 protein: CSAIPTEKLFF
CDR3 DNA: TGCAGTGCTATCCCGACAGAAAAACTGTTTTTT
V gene: TRBV20-1
J gene: TRBJ1-4
D gene: .
clone size: few

CDR3 protein: CSARDLRLAGIRDEQFF
CDR3 DNA: TGCAGTGCTAGAGATCTTAGGCTAGCGGGTATCAGGGATGAGCAGTTCTTC
V gene: TRBV20-1
J gene: TRBJ2-1
D gene: TRBD2
clone size: once

CDR3 protein: CSAREGTEAFF
CDR3 DNA: TGCAGCGCTCGAGAAGGCACTGAAGCTTTCTTT
V gene: TRBV29-1
J gene: TRBJ1-1
D gene: .
clone size: .